The clone carrying this T cell receptor beta chain was seen repeatedly, ten times or more. The entry originates in a study of T cells in Graves' hyperthyroidism and ophthalmopathy. Regions amplified from RNA transcripts were the TCR beta CDR3 regions. An initial round of RT-PCR targeting the TCR CDR3 relied on the HTBI primer set. MiXCR, run by TCRdb on the multiplex PCR reads, gives a single entry per CDR3 protein. The data contain about 160,000 distinct CDR3 sequences, around 8.9% of them seen just once; the ten biggest clones take up 22%. The CDR3 totals 15 residues. Germline V gene sequence: CDR1 SEHNR, CDR2 FQNEAQ (reference sequence). The V and J ends lost 6 bases and 0 bases, in that order; junction bases with no gene match: 2.

The V call is TRBV7-9, the J call TRBJ2-1, with 10 bases fitting TRBD2. The receptor comes from a woman aged 18-29 years with Graves' hyperthyroidism that later progressed to Graves' ophthalmopathy. Sequences were obtained from blood. CDR3: CASRPSGGSYNEQFF. The CDR3 DNA follows: TGTGCCAGCAGACCTAGCGGGGGCTCCTACAATGAGCAGTTCTTC.